The T cell receptor (beta chain) under discussion was sequenced for a study of cytomegalovirus exposure and HLA in healthy donors. General study findings and limits: Some public TCRs appeared in many individuals, while most sequences were rare. According to an earlier analysis, most TCR beta V segments yielded productive rearrangements about 87% or about 30% of the time. Sequences of the TCR beta chain were said to predict the HLA-A and HLA-B alleles of most subjects accurately.

The PCR made use of 60 Vbeta and 13 Jbeta primers. Method: immunoSEQ multiplex PCR; TCRdb's copy keeps in-frame clones and lacks some. The sample includes 150,000 to 200,000 clones, approximately 78% of them seen just once. Unrecorded immune exposures were likely, despite nominal health at sampling. As concerns this clone: Its specificity is not known.

The CDR3 covers 12 residues. The V end was cut by 2 bases, the J end by 6 bases, with 7 bases between. Germline V lookup: CDR1 GTSNPN, CDR2 SVGIG (reference sequence). The V and J genes are TRBV30 and TRBJ2-2; D not resolved. This TCR derives from a male donor in good health and CMV-seropositive. The sample comprised PBMCs. The CDR3 region is CAWSPNPGELFF. As DNA, the CDR3 is TGTGCCTGGAGTCCTAACCCCGGGGAGCTGTTTTTT. Using reference TRBV30 and TRBJ2-2 for the parts outside the CDR3, the full variable domain is SQTIHQWPATLVQPVGSPLSLECTVEGTSNPNLYWYRQAAGRGLQLLFYSVGIGQISSEVPQNLSASRPQDRQFILSSKKLLLSDSGFYLCAWSPNPGELFFGEGSRLTVL.